This T cell receptor (beta chain) was identified in a study of molecular identifiers for immune sequencing clone quantification. The CDR3 has 11 amino acids, counting both end residues. Germline lookup yields CDR1 SEHNR and CDR2 FQNEAQ (reference sequence). TCRdb used MiXCR to reprocess the PCR reads, holding one entry per CDR3 protein. The sample carries approximately 500,000 distinct CDR3 sequences, roughly 24% recorded once. Sorted naive CD8 T cells were those defined as CD8+CD4-CCR7+CD45RA+. This clonotype has a handful of counts. Since no conserved phenylalanine or tryptophan closes the CDR3, a read error is the likely cause. The DNA is omitted, as the CDR3 cannot be located on it reliably, and the CDR3 follows TCRdb's listing.

This rearrangement joins TRBV7-9 to TRBJ1-1; the DNA was not compared with TRBD1, the D call given in the table. Sequenced: naive CD8+ T cells from blood, with Jurkat cell RNA spiked in. As for subset: FACS-sorted CD8+CD4-CCR7+CD45RA+ naive T cells. This sequence originates from a human donor in good health. Some libraries in this study had Jurkat cell RNA spiked in. CDR3 sequence: CASSLGSGDIG.